This TCR beta chain was captured by sequencing in a study of PD-L1 blockade in urothelial cancer. Study-wide background: Most patients, about 85% of the 29, were males with bladder-origin cancer.

Regarding time point: pretreatment peripheral blood. Germline CDR1 SGHRS, CDR2 YFSETQ. The CDR3 loop spans 16 amino acids. J gave up 5 bases and V 2 bases, and 9 bases lay outside the gene matches. In its sample, this clone was seen once. TCRdb keeps only in-frame clones here, not all; method: immunoSEQ multiplex PCR. The table shows about 50,000 clones, with around 80% occurring only once. The sequence came from a man between 65 and 85 years old with urothelial cancer. Sequencing used PBMCs, obtained around atezolizumab (anti-PD-L1) treatment. The rearrangement uses TRBV5-1 and TRBJ2-2; 7 bases fit TRBD2. The CDR3 DNA reads TGCGCCAGCAGCTTACTAGCGCCCCCGAGGACCGGGGAGCTGTTTTTT. It is translated as CASSLLAPPRTGELFF.